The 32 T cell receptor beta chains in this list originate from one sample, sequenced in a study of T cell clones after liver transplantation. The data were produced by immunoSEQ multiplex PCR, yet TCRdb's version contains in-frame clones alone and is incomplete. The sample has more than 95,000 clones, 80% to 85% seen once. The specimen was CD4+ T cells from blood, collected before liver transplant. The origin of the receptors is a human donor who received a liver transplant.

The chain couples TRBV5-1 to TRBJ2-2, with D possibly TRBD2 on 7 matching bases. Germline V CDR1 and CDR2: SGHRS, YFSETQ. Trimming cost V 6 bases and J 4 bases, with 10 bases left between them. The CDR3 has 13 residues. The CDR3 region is CASTGEGTGELFF. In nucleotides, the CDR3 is TGCGCCAGCACAGGGGAGGGCACCGGGGAGCTGTTTTTT.

The CDR3 loop is CASSLGSGQASYEQYF. The CDR3 DNA reads TGTGCCAGCAGCTTAGGGTCGGGACAGGCCTCCTACGAGCAGTACTTC. The rearrangement links TRBV11-2 to TRBJ2-7; 8 bases match TRBD1. The CDR3 runs to 16 residues. Germline CDR1 is SGHAT and CDR2 is FQNNGV. V lost 1 base, J lost 0 bases, and 5 bases stayed unmatched.

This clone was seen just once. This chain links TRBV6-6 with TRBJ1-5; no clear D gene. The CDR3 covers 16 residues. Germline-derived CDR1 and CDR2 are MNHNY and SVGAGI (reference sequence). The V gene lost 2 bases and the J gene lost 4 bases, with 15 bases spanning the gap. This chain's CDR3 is CASSYLGLDLNQPQHF. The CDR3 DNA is TGTGCCAGCAGTTACCTGGGCCTAGACTTAAATCAGCCCCAGCATTTT.

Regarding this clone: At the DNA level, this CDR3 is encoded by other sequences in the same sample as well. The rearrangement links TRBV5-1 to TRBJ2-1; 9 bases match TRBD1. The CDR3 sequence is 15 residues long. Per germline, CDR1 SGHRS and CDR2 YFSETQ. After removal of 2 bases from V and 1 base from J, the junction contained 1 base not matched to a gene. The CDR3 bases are TGCGCCAGCAGCTTAGGGACAGGGTCCTACAATGAGCAGTTCTTC. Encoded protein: CASSLGTGSYNEQFF.

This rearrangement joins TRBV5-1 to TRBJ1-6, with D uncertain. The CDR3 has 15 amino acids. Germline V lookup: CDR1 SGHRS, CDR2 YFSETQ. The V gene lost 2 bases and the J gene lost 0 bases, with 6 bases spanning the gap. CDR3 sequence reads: CASSLGSSYNSPLHF. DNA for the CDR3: TGCGCCAGCAGCTTAGGGAGCTCCTATAATTCACCCCTCCACTTT.

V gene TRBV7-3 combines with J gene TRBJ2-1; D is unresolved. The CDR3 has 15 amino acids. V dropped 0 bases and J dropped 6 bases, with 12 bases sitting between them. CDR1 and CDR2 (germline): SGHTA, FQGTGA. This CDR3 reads CASSLTVTARNEQFF. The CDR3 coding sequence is TGTGCCAGCAGCTTAACAGTAACTGCCCGCAATGAGCAGTTCTTC.

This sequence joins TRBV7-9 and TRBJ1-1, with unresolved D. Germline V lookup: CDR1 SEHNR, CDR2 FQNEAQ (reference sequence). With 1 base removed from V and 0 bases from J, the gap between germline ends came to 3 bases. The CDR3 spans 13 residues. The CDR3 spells CASSLELNTEAFF. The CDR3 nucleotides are TGTGCCAGCAGCTTAGAACTGAACACTGAAGCTTTCTTT. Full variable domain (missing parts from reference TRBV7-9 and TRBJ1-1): DTGVSQNPRHKITKRGQNVTFRCDPISEHNRLYWYRQTLGQGPEFLTYFQNEAQLEKSRLLSDRFSAERPKGSFSTLEIQRTEQGDSAMYLCASSLELNTEAFFGQGTRLTVV.

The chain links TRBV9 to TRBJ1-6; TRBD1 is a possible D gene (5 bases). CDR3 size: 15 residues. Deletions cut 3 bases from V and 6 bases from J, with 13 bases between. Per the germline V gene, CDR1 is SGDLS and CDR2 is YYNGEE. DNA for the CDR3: TGTGCCAGCAGCGCCCAGGGTGTAACTAATTCACCCCTCCACTTT. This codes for CASSAQGVTNSPLHF.

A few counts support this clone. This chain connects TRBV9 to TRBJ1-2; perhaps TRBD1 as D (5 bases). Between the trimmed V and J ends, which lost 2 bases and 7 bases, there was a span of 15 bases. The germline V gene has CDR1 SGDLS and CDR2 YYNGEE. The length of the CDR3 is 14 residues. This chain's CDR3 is CASSVAGRQSGYTF. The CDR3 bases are TGTGCCAGCAGCGTGGCAGGGAGGCAAAGTGGCTACACCTTC.

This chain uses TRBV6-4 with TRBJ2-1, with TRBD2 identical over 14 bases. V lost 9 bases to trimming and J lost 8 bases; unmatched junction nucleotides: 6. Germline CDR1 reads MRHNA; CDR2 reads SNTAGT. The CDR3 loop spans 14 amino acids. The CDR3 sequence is CARGTSGRRDEQFF. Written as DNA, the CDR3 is TGTGCCAGAGGGACTAGCGGGAGAAGGGATGAGCAGTTCTTC.

The CDR3 sequence: CASSSPGNQPQHF. The CDR3 DNA reads as TGTGCCAGCAGCTCCCCAGGAAATCAGCCCCAGCATTTT. The chain recombines TRBV7-2 with TRBJ1-5; D not certain. CDR1 SGHTA and CDR2 FQGNSA come from the germline V gene. The CDR3 sequence is 13 residues long. V lost 4 bases to trimming and J lost 4 bases, with 8 bases between them.

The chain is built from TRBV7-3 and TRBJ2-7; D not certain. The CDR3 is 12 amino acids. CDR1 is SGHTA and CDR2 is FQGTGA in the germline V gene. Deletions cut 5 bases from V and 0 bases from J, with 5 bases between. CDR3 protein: CASSHGSYEQYF. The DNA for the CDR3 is TGTGCCAGCAGCCATGGCTCCTACGAGCAGTACTTC.

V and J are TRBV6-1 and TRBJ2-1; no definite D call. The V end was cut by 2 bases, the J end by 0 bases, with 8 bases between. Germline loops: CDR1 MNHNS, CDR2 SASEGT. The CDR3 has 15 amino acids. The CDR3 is CASSETPSSYNEQFF. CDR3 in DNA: TGTGCCAGCAGTGAAACGCCGAGCTCCTACAATGAGCAGTTCTTC.

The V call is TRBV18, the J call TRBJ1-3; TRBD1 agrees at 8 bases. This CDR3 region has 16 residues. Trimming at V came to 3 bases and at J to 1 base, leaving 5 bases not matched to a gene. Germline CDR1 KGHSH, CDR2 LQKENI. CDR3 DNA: TGTGCCAGCTCACCCGTCCAGGGGGCTTCTGGAAACACCATATATTTT. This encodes CASSPVQGASGNTIYF.

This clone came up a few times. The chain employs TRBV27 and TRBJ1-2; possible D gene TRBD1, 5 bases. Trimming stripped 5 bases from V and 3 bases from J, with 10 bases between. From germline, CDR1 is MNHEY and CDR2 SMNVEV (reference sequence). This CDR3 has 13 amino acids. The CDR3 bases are TGTGCCAGCAGTCCCCAGGGCCACTATGGCTACACCTTC. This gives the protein CASSPQGHYGYTF.

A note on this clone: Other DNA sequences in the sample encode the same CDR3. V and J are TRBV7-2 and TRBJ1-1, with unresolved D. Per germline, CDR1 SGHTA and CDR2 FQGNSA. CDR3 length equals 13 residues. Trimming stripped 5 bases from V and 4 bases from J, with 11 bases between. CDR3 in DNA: TGTGCCAGCAGCCTGGGGTGGGTCACTGAAGCTTTCTTT. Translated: CASSLGWVTEAFF.

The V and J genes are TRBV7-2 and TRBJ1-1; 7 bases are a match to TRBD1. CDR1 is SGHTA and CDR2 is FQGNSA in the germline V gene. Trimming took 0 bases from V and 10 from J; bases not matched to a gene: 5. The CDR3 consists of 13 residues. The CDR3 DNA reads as TGTGCCAGCAGCTTAGCCAGGGGGTATGGAGCTTTCTTT. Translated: CASSLARGYGAFF.

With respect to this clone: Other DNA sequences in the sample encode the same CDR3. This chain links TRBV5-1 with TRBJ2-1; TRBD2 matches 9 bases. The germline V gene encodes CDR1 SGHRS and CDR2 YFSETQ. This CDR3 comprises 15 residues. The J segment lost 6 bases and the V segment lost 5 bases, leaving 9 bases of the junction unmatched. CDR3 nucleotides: TGCGCCAGCAGTTTGATAGCGGGAGAGGGCAATGAGCAGTTCTTC. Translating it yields CASSLIAGEGNEQFF.

CDR3 amino acids: CASSTTGPDYEQYF. In nucleotides, the CDR3 is TGTGCCAGCAGCACGACAGGGCCGGACTACGAGCAGTACTTC. This chain connects TRBV7-2 to TRBJ2-7; 7 nucleotides match TRBD1. This CDR3 has 14 amino acids. V lost 5 bases to trimming and J lost 3 bases; unmatched junction nucleotides: 7. Germline V gene data show CDR1 as SGHTA and CDR2 as FQGNSA.

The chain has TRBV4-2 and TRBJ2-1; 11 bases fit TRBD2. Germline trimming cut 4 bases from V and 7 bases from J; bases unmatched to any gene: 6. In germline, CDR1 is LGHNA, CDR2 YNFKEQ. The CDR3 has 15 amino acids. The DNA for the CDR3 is TGTGCCAGCAGCCTAGCGGGGGGGCCGAGGAATGAGCAGTTCTTC. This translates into CASSLAGGPRNEQFF.

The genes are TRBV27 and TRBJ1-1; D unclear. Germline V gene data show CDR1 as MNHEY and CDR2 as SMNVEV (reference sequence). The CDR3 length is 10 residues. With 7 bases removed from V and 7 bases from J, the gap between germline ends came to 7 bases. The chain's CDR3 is CASTTFEAFF. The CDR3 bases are TGTGCCAGCACCACCTTTGAAGCTTTCTTT.

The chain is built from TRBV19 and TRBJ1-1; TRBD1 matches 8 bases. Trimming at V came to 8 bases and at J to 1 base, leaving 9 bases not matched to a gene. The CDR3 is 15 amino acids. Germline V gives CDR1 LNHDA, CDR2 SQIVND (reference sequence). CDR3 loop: CASAVGRGRNTEAFF. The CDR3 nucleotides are TGTGCCAGTGCTGTTGGCAGGGGGCGGAACACTGAAGCTTTCTTT.

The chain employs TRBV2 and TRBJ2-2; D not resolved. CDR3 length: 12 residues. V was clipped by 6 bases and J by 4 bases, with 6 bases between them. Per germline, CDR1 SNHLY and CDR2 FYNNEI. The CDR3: CASRSSTGELFF. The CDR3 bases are TGTGCCAGCAGATCAAGCACCGGGGAGCTGTTTTTT.

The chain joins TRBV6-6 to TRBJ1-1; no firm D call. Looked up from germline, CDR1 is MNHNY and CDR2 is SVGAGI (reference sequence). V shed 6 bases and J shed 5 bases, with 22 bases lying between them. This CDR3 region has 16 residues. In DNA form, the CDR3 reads TGTGCCAGCAGCCTCCTCATGCCCGGTACGGGAACTGAAGCTTTCTTT. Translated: CASSLLMPGTGTEAFF.

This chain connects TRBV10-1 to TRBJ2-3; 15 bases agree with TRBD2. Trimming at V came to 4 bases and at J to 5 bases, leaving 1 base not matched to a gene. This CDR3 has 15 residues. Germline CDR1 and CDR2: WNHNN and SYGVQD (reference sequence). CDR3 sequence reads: CASSGGLAGGDTQYF. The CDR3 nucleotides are TGCGCCAGCAGTGGGGGACTAGCGGGAGGAGATACGCAGTATTTT.

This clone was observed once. CDR3 protein: CASSRAGGAETQYF. CDR3 bases: TGCGCCAGCAGCCGGGCAGGGGGCGCGGAGACCCAGTACTTC. The chain recombines TRBV5-1 with TRBJ2-5, with 8 bases matching TRBD1. CDR1 is SGHRS and CDR2 is YFSETQ in the germline V gene. This CDR3 has 14 residues. V lost 4 bases, J lost 5 bases, and 7 bases stayed unmatched.

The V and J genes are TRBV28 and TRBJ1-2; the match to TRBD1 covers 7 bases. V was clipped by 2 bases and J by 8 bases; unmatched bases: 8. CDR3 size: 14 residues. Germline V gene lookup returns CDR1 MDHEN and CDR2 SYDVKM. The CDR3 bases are TGTGCCAGCAGTTTAGAGACAGGGATCGGGGGCTACACCTTC. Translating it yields CASSLETGIGGYTF.

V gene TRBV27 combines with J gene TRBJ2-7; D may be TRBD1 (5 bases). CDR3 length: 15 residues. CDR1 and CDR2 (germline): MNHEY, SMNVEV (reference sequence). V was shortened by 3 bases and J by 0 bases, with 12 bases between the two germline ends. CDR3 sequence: CASSFRAASSYEQYF. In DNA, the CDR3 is TGTGCCAGCAGTTTCAGGGCCGCTAGCTCCTACGAGCAGTACTTC.

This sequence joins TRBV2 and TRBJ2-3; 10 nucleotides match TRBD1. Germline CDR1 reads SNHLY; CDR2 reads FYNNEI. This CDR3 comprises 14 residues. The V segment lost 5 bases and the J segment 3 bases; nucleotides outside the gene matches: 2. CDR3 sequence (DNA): TGTGCCAGCAGTCGGGACAGGGGAACAGATACGCAGTATTTT. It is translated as CASSRDRGTDTQYF.

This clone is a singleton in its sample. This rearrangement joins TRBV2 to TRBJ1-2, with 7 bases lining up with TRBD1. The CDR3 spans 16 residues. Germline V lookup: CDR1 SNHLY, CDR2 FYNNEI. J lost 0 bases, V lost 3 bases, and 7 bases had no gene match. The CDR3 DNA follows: TGTGCCAGCAGTGATCGGGACAGCGTAACTAACTATGGCTACACCTTC. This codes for CASSDRDSVTNYGYTF.

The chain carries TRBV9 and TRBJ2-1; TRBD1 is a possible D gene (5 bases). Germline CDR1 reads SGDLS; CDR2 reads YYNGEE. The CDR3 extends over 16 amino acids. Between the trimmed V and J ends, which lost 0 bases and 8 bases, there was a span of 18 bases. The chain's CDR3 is CASSVGHYPGIDEQFF. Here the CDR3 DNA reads TGTGCCAGCAGCGTAGGGCACTACCCAGGGATTGATGAGCAGTTCTTC.

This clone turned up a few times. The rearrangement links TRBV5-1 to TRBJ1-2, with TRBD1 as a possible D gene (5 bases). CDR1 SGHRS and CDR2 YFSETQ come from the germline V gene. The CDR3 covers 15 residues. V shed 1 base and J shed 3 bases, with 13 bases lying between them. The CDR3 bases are TGCGCCAGCAGCTTGATTGGTGGGGCAGACTATGGCTACACCTTC. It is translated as CASSLIGGADYGYTF.